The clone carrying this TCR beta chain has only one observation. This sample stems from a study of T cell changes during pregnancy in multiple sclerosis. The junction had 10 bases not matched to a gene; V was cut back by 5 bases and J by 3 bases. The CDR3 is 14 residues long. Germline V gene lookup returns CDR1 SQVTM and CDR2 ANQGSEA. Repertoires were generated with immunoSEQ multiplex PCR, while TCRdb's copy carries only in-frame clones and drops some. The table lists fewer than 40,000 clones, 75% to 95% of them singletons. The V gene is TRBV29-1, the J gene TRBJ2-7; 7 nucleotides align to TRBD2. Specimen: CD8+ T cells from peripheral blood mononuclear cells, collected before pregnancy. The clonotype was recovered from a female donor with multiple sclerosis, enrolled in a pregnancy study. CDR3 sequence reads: CSVLWQGGGYEQYF. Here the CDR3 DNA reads TGCAGCGTTTTATGGCAGGGCGGGGGCTACGAGCAGTACTTC.